This TCR beta chain was found in a study of cytomegalovirus exposure and HLA in healthy donors. Study context: An early release of data contained 75 million to 90 million unique TCRs, which came from HLA-typed donors.

Germline V gene sequence: CDR1 LNHNV, CDR2 YYDKDF (reference sequence). With 3 bases removed from V and 0 bases from J, the gap between germline ends came to 11 bases. This CDR3 has 15 residues. Healthy bone marrow donors formed the donor group. The primer mix had 60 Vbeta and 13 Jbeta primers. Authors' methods: The count from a later analysis was about 80 million unique TCR beta chains, some 12 million of them shared. Sequencing was performed with immunoSEQ multiplex PCR; in TCRdb, only in-frame clones are kept and a portion is missing. That table furnishes V, J and clone size, whereas the DNA furnished D and trimming. The listing records approximately 110,000 clones.

Sequenced material: PBMCs. This TCR was sampled from a man between 40 and 49 years old in good health and CMV-seropositive. The genes are TRBV15 and TRBJ1-2; D gene unclear. This CDR3 is CATSSGESANYGYTF. For the CDR3, the DNA is TGTGCCACCAGCAGCGGTGAGAGTGCTAACTATGGCTACACCTTC.